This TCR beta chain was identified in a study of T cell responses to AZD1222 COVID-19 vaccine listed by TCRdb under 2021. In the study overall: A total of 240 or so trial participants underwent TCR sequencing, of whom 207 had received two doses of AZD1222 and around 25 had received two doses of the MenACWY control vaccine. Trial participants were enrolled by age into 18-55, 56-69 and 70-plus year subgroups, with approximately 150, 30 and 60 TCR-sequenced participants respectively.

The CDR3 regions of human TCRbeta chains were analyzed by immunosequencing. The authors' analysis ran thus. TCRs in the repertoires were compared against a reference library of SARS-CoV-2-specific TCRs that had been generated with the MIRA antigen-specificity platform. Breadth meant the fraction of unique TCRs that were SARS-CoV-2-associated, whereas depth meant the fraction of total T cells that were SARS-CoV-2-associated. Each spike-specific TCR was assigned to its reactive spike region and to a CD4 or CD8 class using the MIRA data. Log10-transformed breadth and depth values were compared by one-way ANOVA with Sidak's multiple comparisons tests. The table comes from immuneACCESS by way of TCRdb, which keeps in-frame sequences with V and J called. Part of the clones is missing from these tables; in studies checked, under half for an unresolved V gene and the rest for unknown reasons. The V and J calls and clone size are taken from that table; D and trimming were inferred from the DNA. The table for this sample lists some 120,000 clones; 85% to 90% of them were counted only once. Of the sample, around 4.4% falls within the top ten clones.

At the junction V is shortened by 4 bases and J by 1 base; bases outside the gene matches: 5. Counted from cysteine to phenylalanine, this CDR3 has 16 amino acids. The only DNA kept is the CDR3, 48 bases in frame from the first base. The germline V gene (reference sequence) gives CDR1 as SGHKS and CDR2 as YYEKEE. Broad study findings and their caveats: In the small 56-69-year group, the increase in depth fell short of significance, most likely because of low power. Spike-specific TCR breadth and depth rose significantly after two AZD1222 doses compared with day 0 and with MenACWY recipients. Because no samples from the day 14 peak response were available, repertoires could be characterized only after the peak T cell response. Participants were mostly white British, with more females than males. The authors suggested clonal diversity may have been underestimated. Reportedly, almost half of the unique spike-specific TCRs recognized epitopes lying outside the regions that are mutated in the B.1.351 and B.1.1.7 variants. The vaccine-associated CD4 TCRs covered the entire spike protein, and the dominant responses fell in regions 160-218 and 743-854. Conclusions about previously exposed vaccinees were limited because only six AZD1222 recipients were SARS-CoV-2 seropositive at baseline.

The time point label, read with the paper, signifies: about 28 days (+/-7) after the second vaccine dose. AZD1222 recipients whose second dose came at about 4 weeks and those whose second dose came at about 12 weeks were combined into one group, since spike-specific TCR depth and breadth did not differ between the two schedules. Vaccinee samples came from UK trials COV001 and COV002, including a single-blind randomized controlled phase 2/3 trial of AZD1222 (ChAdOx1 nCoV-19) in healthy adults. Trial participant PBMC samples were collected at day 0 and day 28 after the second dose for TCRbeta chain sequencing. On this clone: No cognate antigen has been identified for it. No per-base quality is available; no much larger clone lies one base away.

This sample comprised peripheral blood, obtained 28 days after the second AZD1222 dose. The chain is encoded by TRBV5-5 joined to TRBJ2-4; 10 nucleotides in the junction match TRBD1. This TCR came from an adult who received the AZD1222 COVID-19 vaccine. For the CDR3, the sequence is CASSRQGARAKNIQYF. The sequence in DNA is TGTGCCAGCAGCCGACAGGGGGCGAGGGCCAAAAACATTCAGTACTTC.